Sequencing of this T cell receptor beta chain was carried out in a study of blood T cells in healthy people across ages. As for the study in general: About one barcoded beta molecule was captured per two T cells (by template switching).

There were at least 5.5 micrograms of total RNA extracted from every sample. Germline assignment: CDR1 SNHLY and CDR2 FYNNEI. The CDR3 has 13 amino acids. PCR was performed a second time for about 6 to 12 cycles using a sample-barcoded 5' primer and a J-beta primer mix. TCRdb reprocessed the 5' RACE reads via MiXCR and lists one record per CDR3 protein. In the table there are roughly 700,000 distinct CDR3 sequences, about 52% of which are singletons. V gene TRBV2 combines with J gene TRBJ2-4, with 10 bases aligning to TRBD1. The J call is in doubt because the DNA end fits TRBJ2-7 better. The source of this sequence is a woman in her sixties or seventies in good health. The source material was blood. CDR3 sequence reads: CASTLDRGREQYF. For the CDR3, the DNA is TGTGCCAGCACCTTAGACAGGGGGCGCGAGCAGTACTTC.